This T cell receptor (beta chain) was sequenced during a study of cytomegalovirus exposure and HLA in healthy donors. Study observations and caveats: The study recorded 150 to 200 TCR beta chains that were cytomegalovirus-associated.

This clone occurred a few times. No antigen is known for it. Germline and junction disagree at one end, which may indicate a read error. Primers included in the PCR were 60 Vbeta and 13 Jbeta primers. Data came from immunoSEQ multiplex PCR; TCRdb stores just in-frame clones and leaves some out. The sample lists 140,000 to 150,000 clones; 75% to 85% were seen once. CDR3 size: 11 residues. Germline CDR1 and CDR2: ENHRY and SYGVKD. The sequenced sample consisted of PBMCs. This receptor was taken from a man aged 35-49 years in good health and CMV-seronegative. V usage is TRBV10-3 and J usage is TRBJ1-1, with D maybe TRBD1 (5 bases). In DNA, the CDR3 is TGTGCCACCGGGGGGAACGCTGAAGCTTTCTTT. Amino acid sequence: CATGGNAEAFF.